This T cell receptor (beta chain) was observed in a study of cytomegalovirus exposure and HLA in healthy donors. Concerning this clone itself: The target antigen is unknown.

Points from the study as a whole: Some V segments could not be told apart, so they were left out, TRBV6-2 and TRBV6-3 among them. After further analysis at a later stage, roughly 15,000 TCR beta sequences were associated with HLA alleles at 0.05 false discovery rate.

The V gene lost 3 bases and the J gene lost 5 bases, with 14 bases spanning the gap. From germline, CDR1 is SGHRS and CDR2 YFSETQ. The CDR3 sequence is 14 residues long. 13 Jbeta primers and 60 Vbeta primers were used for the PCR. Data came from immunoSEQ multiplex PCR; TCRdb stores just in-frame clones and leaves some out. This sample yields roughly 150,000 clones, of which around 84% are seen a single time; 8.5% belongs to the top ten. The rearrangement uses TRBV5-1 and TRBJ1-1, with a weak D call TRBD1 (5 bases). The source of this sequence is a male donor in good health and CMV-seropositive. The material sequenced was PBMCs. CDR3 in DNA: TGCGCCAGCAGCTCGGGGGGGAGAGGGACTGAAGCTTTCTTT. Residues: CASSSGGRGTEAFF.